The present T cell receptor (beta chain) was sequenced within a study of Graves' ophthalmopathy and Graves' hyperthyroidism. Study background: Pretreatment peripheral blood was obtained at initial diagnosis.

The CDR3 has 14 residues. The germline V and J ends were trimmed by 1 base and 2 bases, with 8 bases remaining between them. Beta-chain TCR CDR3 regions were amplified from RNA transcripts. First-round RT-PCR relied on HTBI primers, and a second-round multiplex PCR came next. TCRdb redid the calling of the multiplex PCR reads with MiXCR, one entry per CDR3 protein. The table lists under 800,000 distinct CDR3 sequences, roughly 20% of them singletons. Points from the study as a whole: In separating ophthalmopathy from stable hyperthyroidism, a 13-signature model achieved nearly 90% sensitivity and approximately 81% specificity.

This clonotype was recorded many times. The antigen is unknown. Pregnancy or lactation, uncontrolled infections and other autoimmune diseases were grounds for excluding patients. The source of the PBMCs was around 9 ml of fresh peripheral blood. This receptor was obtained from a woman aged 18-29 years with stable Graves' hyperthyroidism. Some clones in this sample may be carry-over from other donors' samples. The chain carries TRBV12-3 or TRBV12-4 and TRBJ2-5; D is unresolved. Sequencing was done on a sample of peripheral blood. CDR3 protein: CASSLEGTQETQYF. CDR3 DNA: TGTGCCAGCAGTTTAGAGGGAACTCAAGAGACCCAGTACTTC.